The entry below gives a single T cell receptor beta chain sequence along with its context. The antigen is not known. Per the germline V gene, CDR1 is KGHDR and CDR2 is SFDVKD. This CDR3 region has 14 residues. The sample comes from a study of T cells expressing NK-cell markers. Study summary: Among the eight sequenced donors, seven tested HCMV-seropositive and one tested seronegative. Findings and limits, study-wide: Of the CD8+ T cells in about 6 donors, roughly 1.0-7.5% belonged to dominant NKG2C+ clonotypes.

TCRdb reprocessed the 5' RACE reads and stores each CDR3 protein as one record, lacking DNA. This repertoire includes fewer than 550,000 distinct CDR3 sequences. The material sequenced was blood T cells: a sorted CD56 or NKG2C T cell subset, CD4+ or CD8+ T cells, or bulk PBMC T cells (not recorded which). The TCR sequence derives from a woman aged 45-65 years in good health. V usage is TRBV24-1 and J usage is TRBJ2-3; there is no DNA to check the TCRdb D call of TRBD2. The CDR3 sequence: CATSGGLPTDTQYF.